The 8 T cell receptor beta chains reported below all come from one sample, sequenced in a study of regulatory T cells in long-lasting Graves disease. According to the study, TCR beta libraries were built with iRepertoire HTBI primers and CDR3-region Arm-PCR. TCRdb independently ran MiXCR on the multiplex PCR reads; one entry per CDR3 protein. The sample yields about 320,000 distinct CDR3 sequences, 15% to 20% seen once. The time point here: newly diagnosed GD, antithyroid drugs for less than 3 months. The authors made the TCR library using RNA they extracted from PBMCs. This specimen consisted of peripheral blood mononuclear cells (PBMCs), obtained at new diagnosis, from a patient treated with antithyroid drugs. These TCRs come from a female donor with Graves disease.

This clonotype occurred many times. The V and J genes are TRBV27 and TRBJ2-5; the D gene is possibly TRBD2 (7 bases). Judging by the DNA end, TRBJ2-1 fits better; the J call may be wrong. CDR1 is MNHEY, CDR2 SMNVEV, per germline (reference sequence). The CDR3 spans 15 residues. The CDR3 reads CASSRIQGGYNEQFF. CDR3 DNA: TGTGCCAGCAGTCGGATACAGGGAGGGTACAATGAGCAGTTCTTC.

The table lists this clonotype with many counts. The rearrangement joins TRBV6-1 to TRBJ2-3, with TRBD2 matching over 10 bases. Trimming took 5 bases from V and 2 from J; bases not matched to a gene: 7. Germline CDR1 MNHNS, CDR2 SASEGT. CDR3 length: 16 amino acids. The CDR3 is CASSQRTSGYTDTQYF. The CDR3 bases are TGTGCCAGCAGTCAGCGGACTAGCGGTTACACAGATACGCAGTATTTT.

This clonotype was found many times. The chain joins TRBV10-2 to TRBJ1-5, with D uncertain. Germline CDR1 and CDR2: WSHSY and SAAADI. Trimming shortened V by 3 bases and J by 7 bases, and 13 bases separated the two germline ends. The length of the CDR3 is 14 residues. The CDR3 loop reads CASSEGSPGQPQHF. Here the CDR3 DNA reads TGCGCCAGCAGTGAAGGCAGCCCGGGCCAGCCCCAGCATTTT.

Turning to this clonotype: A much more abundant neighbour one base away suggests this may be a read error. The chain employs TRBV7-9 and TRBJ2-3; D is undetermined. The V gene's germline CDR1 is SEHNR and CDR2 FQNEAQ (reference sequence). This CDR3 has 15 residues. The CDR3 DNA reads as TGTGCCAGCAGCTTATGGGGTTTCTTCACAGATTCGCAGTATTTT. Its translation: CASSLWGFFTDSQYF.

Comments on this clonotype: A read error is the likely source, as a far larger clone sits one nucleotide away. The rearrangement joins TRBV28 to TRBJ2-1; the D is unclear. The CDR3 runs to 17 residues. Germline V gene data show CDR1 as MDHEN and CDR2 as SYDVKM. CDR3 sequence reads: CACSQDPPHSSYNEQFF. For the CDR3, the DNA is TGTGCCTGCAGTCAGGACCCCCCCCACAGCTCCTACAATGAGCAGTTCTTC.

This clonotype was counted a few times. This sequence joins TRBV20-1 and TRBJ1-5, with D possibly TRBD1 on 6 matching bases. Germline CDR1 is DFQATT and CDR2 is SNEGSKA (reference sequence). CDR3 length equals 16 residues. The V and J ends lost 4 bases and 0 bases respectively, with 16 bases between them. The CDR3 sequence: CSAKGVDGHSNQPQHF. In DNA, the CDR3 is TGCAGTGCTAAGGGGGTTGACGGGCATAGCAATCAGCCCCAGCATTTT.

In its sample, this clonotype was seen a few times. The V gene is TRBV14, the J gene TRBJ2-2; D unresolved. CDR1 and CDR2 (germline): SGHDN, FVKESK. Trimming removed 5 bases at V and 6 bases at J, with 10 bases between. The CDR3 has 13 amino acids. CDR3 nucleotide sequence: TGTGCCAGCAGCAAGACTCCGTCCGGGGAGCTGTTTTTT. Translated, it gives CASSKTPSGELFF.

This rearrangement joins TRBV7-2 to TRBJ2-1; TRBD2 matches 11 bases. The CDR3 runs 17 residues. Germline values: CDR1 SGHTA, CDR2 FQGNSA. V trimming: 5 bases; J trimming: 7 bases; junction bases outside the gene matches: 13. The CDR3 reads CASSARTGLAGKNEQFF. CDR3 coding DNA: TGTGCCAGCAGCGCCCGAACCGGACTAGCGGGCAAGAATGAGCAGTTCTTC.